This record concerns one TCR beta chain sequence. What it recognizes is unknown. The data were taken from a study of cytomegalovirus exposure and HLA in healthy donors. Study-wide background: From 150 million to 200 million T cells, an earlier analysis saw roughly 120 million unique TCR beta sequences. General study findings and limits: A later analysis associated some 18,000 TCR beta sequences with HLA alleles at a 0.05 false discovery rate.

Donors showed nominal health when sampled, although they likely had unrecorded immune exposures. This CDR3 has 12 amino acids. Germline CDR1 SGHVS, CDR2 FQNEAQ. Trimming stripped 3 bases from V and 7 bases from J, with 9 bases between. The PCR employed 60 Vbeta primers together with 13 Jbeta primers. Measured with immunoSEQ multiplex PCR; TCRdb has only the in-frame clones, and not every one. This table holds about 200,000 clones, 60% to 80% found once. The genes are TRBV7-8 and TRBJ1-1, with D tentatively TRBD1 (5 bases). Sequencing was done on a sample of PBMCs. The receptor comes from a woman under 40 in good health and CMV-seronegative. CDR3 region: CASSFGGLEAFF. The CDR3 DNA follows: TGTGCCAGCAGCTTTGGGGGACTTGAAGCTTTCTTT.